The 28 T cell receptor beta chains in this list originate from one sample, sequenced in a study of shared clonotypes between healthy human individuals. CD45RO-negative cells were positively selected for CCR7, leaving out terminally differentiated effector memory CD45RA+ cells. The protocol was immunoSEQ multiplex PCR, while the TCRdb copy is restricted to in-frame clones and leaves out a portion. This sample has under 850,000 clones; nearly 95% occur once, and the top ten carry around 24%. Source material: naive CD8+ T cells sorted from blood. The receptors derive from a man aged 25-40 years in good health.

The CDR3 reads CASSLAQGVHPEQYF. Here the CDR3 DNA reads TGTGCCAGCAGCTTGGCACAGGGTGTACATCCCGAGCAGTACTTC. The chain couples TRBV5-4 to TRBJ2-7, with a weak D call TRBD1 (6 bases). This CDR3 contains 15 residues. The ends were cut back, 0 bases at V and 6 bases at J, with 16 bases in the middle. CDR1 and CDR2 from the germline V gene are SGHNT and YYREEE (reference sequence).

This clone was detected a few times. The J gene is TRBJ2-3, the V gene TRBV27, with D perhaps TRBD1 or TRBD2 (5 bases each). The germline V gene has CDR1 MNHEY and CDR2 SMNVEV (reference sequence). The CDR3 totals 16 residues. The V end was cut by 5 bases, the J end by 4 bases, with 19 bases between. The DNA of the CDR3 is TGTGCCAGCAGTACCCTCGGGAATGAGGGGCCAGATACGCAGTATTTT. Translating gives CASSTLGNEGPDTQYF.

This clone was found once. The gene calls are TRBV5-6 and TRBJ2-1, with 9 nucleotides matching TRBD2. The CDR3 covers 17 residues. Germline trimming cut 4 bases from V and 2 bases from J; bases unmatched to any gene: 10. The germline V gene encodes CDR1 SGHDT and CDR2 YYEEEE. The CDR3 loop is CASSPRLAEGPYNEQFF. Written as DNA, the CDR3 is TGTGCCAGCAGCCCCCGACTAGCGGAGGGGCCCTACAATGAGCAGTTCTTC.

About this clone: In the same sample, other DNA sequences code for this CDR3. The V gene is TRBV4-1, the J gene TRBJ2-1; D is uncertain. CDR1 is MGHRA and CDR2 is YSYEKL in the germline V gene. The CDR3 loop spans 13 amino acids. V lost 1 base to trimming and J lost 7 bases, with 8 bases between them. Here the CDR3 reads CASSQVGANEQFF. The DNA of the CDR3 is TGCGCCAGCAGCCAAGTTGGAGCGAATGAGCAGTTCTTC.

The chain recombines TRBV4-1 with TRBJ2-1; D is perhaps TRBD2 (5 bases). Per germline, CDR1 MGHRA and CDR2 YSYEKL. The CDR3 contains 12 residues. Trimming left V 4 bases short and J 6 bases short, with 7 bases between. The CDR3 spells CASSRRVNEQFF. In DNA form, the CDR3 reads TGCGCCAGCAGCCGGCGGGTCAATGAGCAGTTCTTC.

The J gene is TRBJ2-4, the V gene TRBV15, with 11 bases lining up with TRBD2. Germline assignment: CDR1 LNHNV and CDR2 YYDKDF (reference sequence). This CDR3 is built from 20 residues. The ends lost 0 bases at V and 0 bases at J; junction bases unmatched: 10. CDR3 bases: TGTGCCACCAGCAGAGATCTCACGGGACTAGCGGTAACAGCCAAAAACATTCAGTACTTC. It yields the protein CATSRDLTGLAVTAKNIQYF.

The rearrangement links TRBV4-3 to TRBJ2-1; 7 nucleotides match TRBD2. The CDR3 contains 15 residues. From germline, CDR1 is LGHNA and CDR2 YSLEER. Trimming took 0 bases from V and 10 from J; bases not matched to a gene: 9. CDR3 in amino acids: CASSQDRTRWDEQFF. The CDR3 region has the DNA TGCGCCAGCAGCCAAGACAGGACTAGATGGGACGAGCAGTTCTTC.

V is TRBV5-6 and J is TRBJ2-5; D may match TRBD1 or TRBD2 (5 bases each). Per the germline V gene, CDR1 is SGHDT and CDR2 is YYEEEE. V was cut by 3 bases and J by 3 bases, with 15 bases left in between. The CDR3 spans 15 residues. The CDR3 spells CASSSPPRGEETQYF. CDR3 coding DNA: TGTGCCAGCAGCTCTCCCCCTCGGGGCGAAGAGACCCAGTACTTC.

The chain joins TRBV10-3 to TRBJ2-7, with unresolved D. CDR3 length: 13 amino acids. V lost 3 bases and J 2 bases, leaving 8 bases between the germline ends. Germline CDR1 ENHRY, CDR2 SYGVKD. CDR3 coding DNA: TGTGCCATCAGTGAACCGGACCCCTACGAGCAGTACTTC. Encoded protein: CAISEPDPYEQYF.

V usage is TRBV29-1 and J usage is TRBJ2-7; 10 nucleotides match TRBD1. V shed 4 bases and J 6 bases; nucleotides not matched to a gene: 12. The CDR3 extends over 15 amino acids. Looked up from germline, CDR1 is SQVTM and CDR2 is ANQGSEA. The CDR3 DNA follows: TGCAGCGTTGTGACAACCTTAGGACAGGGGGTCGAGCAGTACTTC. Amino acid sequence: CSVVTTLGQGVEQYF.

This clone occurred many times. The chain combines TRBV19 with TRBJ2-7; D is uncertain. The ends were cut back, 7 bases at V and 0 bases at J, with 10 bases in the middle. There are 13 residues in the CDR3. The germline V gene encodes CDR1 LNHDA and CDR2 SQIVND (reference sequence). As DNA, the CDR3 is TGTGCCAGTACCCCGCCAGCCTCCTACGAGCAGTACTTC. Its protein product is CASTPPASYEQYF.

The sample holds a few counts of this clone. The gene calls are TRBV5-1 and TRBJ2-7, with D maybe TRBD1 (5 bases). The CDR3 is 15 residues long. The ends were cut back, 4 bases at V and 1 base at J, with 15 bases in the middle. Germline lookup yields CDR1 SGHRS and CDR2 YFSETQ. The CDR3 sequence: CASSPRQGSSYEQYF. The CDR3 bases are TGCGCCAGCAGCCCGAGGCAGGGTAGTTCCTACGAGCAGTACTTC.

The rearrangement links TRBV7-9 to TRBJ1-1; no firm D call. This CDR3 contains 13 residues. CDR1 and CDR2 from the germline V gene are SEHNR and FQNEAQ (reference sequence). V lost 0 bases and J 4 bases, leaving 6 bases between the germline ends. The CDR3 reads CASSLASSTEAFF. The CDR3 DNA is TGTGCCAGCAGCTTAGCGAGCAGCACTGAAGCTTTCTTT.

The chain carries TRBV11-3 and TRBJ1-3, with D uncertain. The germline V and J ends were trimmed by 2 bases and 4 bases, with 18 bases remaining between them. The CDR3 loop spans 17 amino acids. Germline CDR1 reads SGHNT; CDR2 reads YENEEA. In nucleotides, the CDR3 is TGTGCCAGCAGCTTACGGTCCGTCACGGCCGGCGGAAACACCATATATTTT. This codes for CASSLRSVTAGGNTIYF.

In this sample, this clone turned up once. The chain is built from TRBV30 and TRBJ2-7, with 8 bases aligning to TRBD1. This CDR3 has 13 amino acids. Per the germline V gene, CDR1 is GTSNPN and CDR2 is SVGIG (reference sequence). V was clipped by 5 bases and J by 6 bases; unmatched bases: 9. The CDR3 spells CAWGTGQGGEQYF. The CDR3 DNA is TGTGCCTGGGGGACCGGACAGGGCGGCGAGCAGTACTTC.

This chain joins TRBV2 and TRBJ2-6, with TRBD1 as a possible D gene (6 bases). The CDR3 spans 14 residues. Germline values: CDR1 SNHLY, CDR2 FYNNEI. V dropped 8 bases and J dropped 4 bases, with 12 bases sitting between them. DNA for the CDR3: TGTGCCAGCCCTACAGGGCGCGGGGCCAACGTCCTGACTTTC. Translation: CASPTGRGANVLTF.

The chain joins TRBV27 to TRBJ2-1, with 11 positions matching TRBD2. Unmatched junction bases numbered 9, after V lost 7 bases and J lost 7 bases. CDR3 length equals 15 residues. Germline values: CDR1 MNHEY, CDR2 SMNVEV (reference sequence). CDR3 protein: CASTIAGGPRNEQFF. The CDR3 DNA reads TGTGCCAGCACCATAGCGGGAGGGCCGCGGAATGAGCAGTTCTTC.

CDR3 bases: TGTGCCAGCAGCTCAGGGGCCACAGATACGCAGTATTTT. Its translation is CASSSGATDTQYF. The chain is built from TRBV5-6 and TRBJ2-3; D possibly corresponds to TRBD1 (6 bases). This CDR3 region has 13 residues. V lost 3 bases and J lost 2, with 7 bases in between. The germline V gene encodes CDR1 SGHDT and CDR2 YYEEEE.

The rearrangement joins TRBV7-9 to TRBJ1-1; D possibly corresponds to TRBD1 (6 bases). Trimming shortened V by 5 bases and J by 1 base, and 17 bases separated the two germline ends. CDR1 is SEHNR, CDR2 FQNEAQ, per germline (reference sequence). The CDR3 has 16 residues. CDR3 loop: CASSPTATGANTEAFF. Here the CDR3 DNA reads TGTGCCAGCAGCCCAACCGCGACAGGTGCGAACACTGAAGCTTTCTTT.

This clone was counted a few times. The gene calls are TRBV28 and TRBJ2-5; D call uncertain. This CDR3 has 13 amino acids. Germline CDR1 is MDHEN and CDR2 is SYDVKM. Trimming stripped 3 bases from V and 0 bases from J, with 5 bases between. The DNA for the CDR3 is TGTGCCAGCAGTTTGGTGTACCAAGAGACCCAGTACTTC. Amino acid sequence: CASSLVYQETQYF. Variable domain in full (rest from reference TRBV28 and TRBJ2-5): DVKVTQSSRYLVKRTGEKVFLECVQDMDHENMFWYRQDPGLGLRLIYFSYDVKMKEKGDIPEGYSVSREKKERFSLILESASTNQTSMYLCASSLVYQETQYFGPGTRLLVL.

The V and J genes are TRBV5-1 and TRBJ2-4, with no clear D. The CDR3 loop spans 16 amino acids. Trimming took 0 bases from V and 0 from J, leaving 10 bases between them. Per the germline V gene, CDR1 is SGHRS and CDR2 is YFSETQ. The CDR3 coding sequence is TGCGCCAGCAGCTTGGATCCGGCGCTAGCCAAAAACATTCAGTACTTC. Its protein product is CASSLDPALAKNIQYF.

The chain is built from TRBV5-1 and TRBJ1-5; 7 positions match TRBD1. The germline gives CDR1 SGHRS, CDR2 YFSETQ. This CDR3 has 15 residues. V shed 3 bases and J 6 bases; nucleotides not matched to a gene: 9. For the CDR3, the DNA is TGCGCCAGCAGCTCGGAAGGGGGCGCTGGTCAGCCCCAGCATTTT. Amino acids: CASSSEGGAGQPQHF.

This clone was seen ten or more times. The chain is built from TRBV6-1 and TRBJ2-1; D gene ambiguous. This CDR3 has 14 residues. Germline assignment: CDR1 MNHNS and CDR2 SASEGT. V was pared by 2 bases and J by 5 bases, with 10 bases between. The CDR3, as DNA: TGTGCCAGCAGTGAATTGAAGGGAAACAATGAGCAGTTCTTC. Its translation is CASSELKGNNEQFF.

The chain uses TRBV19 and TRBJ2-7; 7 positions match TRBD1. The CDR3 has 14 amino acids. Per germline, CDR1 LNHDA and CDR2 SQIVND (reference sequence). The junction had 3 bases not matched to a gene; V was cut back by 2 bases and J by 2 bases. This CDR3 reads CASSISGQAYEQYF. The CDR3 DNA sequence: TGTGCCAGTAGTATAAGCGGACAGGCCTACGAGCAGTACTTC.

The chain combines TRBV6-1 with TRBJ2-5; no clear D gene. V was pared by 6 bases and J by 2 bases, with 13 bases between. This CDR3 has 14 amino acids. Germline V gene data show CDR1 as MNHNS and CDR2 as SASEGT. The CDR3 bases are TGTGCCAGCAGGCAGCCCGAGACACAAGAGACCCAGTACTTC. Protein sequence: CASRQPETQETQYF.

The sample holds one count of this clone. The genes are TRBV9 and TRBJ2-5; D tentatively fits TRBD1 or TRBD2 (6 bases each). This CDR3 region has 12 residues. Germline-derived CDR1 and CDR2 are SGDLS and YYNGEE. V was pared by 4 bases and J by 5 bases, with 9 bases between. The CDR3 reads CASSRGRETQYF. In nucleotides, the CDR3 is TGTGCCAGCAGCCGGGGGCGGGAGACCCAGTACTTC.

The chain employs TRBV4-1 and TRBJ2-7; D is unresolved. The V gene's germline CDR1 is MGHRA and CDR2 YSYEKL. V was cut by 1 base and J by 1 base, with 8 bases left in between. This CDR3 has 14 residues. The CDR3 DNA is TGCGCCAGCAGCCAAGCCCCAGAATCCTACGAGCAGTACTTC. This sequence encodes CASSQAPESYEQYF.

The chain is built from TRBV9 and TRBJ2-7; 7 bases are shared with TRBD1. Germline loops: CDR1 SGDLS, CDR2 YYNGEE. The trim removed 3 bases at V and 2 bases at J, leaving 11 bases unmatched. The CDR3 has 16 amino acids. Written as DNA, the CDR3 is TGTGCCAGCAGCGGGGAAGGGGGCACGGTCCCCTACGAGCAGTACTTC. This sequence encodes CASSGEGGTVPYEQYF.